These 20 T cell receptor beta chains were sequenced from one sample in a study of blood T cell repertoires in COVID-19 (dated by TCRdb to 2018 to 2021). Receptor libraries were prepared by the immunoSEQ multiplex PCR assay. TCRdb's version of the immuneACCESS table is confined to in-frame rearrangements and falls short of the full clone set. An unresolved V gene accounts for under half of the shortfall where checked; the remainder is of unknown origin. This sample comprises just over 350,000 clones, around nine tenths of them detected only once. Together, the top ten hold about 7.6% of the sample. Input material: peripheral blood. The source is an older woman with COVID-19, enrolled during active disease.

In this sample, this clone turned up once. This rearrangement joins TRBV5-1 to TRBJ2-7, with TRBD2 matching 9 bases. Trimming at V came to 0 bases and at J to 2 bases, leaving 3 bases not matched to a gene. CDR1 and CDR2 (germline): SGHRS, YFSETQ. The CDR3 is 15 residues long. The CDR3 region is CASSLELAGTYEQYF. CDR3 bases: TGCGCCAGCAGCTTGGAGCTAGCGGGGACCTACGAGCAGTACTTC.

The V and J genes are TRBV6-5 and TRBJ1-3, with a weak D call TRBD1 (6 bases). The CDR3 is 15 residues long. Trimming took off 0 bases at V and 7 bases at J, with 13 bases between the two ends. The germline gives CDR1 MNHEY, CDR2 SVGAGI. This CDR3 reads CASSYSGGPRNTIYF. The CDR3 nucleotides are TGTGCCAGCAGTTACTCGGGGGGGCCCAGGAACACCATATATTTT.

V is TRBV11-3 and J is TRBJ1-2; D is unresolved. V gave up 1 base and J gave up 3 bases, with 9 bases separating them. This CDR3 is built from 14 residues. The V gene's germline CDR1 is SGHNT and CDR2 YENEEA. The CDR3 DNA reads as TGTGCCAGCAGCTTAGGCGGGGTCGACTATGGCTACACCTTC. Residues: CASSLGGVDYGYTF.

The chain combines TRBV4-2 with TRBJ1-2, with D unresolved. The germline gives CDR1 LGHNA, CDR2 YNFKEQ. V lost 3 bases and J 5 bases, leaving 4 bases between the germline ends. CDR3 size: 11 residues. The CDR3 sequence is CASSHPYGYTF. CDR3 DNA: TGTGCCAGCAGCCATCCATATGGCTACACCTTC.

This clone is a singleton in its sample. V is TRBV20-1 and J is TRBJ2-7; D remains ambiguous. V lost 5 bases and J lost 1, with 6 bases in between. Germline V gene data show CDR1 as DFQATT and CDR2 as SNEGSKA (reference sequence). This CDR3 is 11 amino acids long. CDR3 amino acids: CSADGSYEQYF. In DNA form, the CDR3 reads TGCAGTGCTGACGGGTCCTACGAGCAGTACTTC.

This clone was picked up a small number of times. For the CDR3, the DNA is TGTGCCAGCAGCGCCGGAGGGGCTTTGAACACCGGGGAGCTGTTTTTT. This codes for CASSAGGALNTGELFF. The V gene is TRBV9, the J gene TRBJ2-2; possible D gene TRBD2, 6 bases. Germline V lookup: CDR1 SGDLS, CDR2 YYNGEE. Between the trimmed V and J ends, which lost 3 bases and 1 base, there was a span of 13 bases. The CDR3 consists of 16 residues.

The gene calls are TRBV4-1 and TRBJ2-1; 8 positions agree with TRBD2. The CDR3 consists of 16 residues. The trim removed 2 bases at V and 9 bases at J, leaving 12 bases unmatched. Germline CDR1 and CDR2: MGHRA and YSYEKL. CDR3 bases: TGCGCCAGCAGCCAACCGGGGGGGCCTAGGAACGGTGAGCAGTTCTTC. Translated: CASSQPGGPRNGEQFF.

The chain is built from TRBV27 and TRBJ2-7; possible D gene TRBD2, 6 bases. CDR1 is MNHEY and CDR2 is SMNVEV in the germline V gene (reference sequence). The CDR3 has 14 residues. V lost 5 bases and J 2 bases, leaving 13 bases between the germline ends. This CDR3 is CASSPRLDTYEQYF. CDR3 DNA sequence: TGTGCCAGCAGTCCCAGACTAGACACCTACGAGCAGTACTTC.

The J gene is TRBJ1-2, the V gene TRBV5-1, with D possibly being TRBD1 (6 bases). The CDR3 extends over 13 amino acids. V lost 0 bases, J lost 7 bases, and 10 bases lay in between. CDR1 and CDR2 (germline): SGHRS, YFSETQ. CDR3 amino acids: CASSLDRAGGYTF. For the CDR3, the DNA is TGCGCCAGCAGCTTGGACAGGGCTGGTGGCTACACCTTC.

The chain is built from TRBV5-6 and TRBJ1-1; D unresolved. Trimming pared 7 bases from V and 5 bases from J, leaving 15 bases between. The CDR3 sequence is 13 residues long. Germline CDR1 and CDR2: SGHDT and YYEEEE. The CDR3 bases are TGTGCCAGCGGCCTTGGGCGGGCTACTGAAGCTTTCTTT. Translated, it gives CASGLGRATEAFF.

The chain carries TRBV7-9 and TRBJ1-2, with 8 bases aligning to TRBD1. This CDR3 contains 17 residues. Germline V CDR1 and CDR2: SEHNR, FQNEAQ (reference sequence). V was pared by 4 bases and J by 7 bases, with 17 bases of the junction left unmatched. The CDR3 bases are TGTGCCAGCAGCTCGAAGGGGACAGGTTCGCATTTGAGTGGCTACACCTTC. This encodes CASSSKGTGSHLSGYTF.

This chain joins TRBV7-2 and TRBJ2-3; the match to TRBD2 covers 15 bases. The CDR3 has 18 residues. Per the germline V gene, CDR1 is SGHTA and CDR2 is FQGNSA. V trimming: 4 bases; J trimming: 0 bases; junction bases outside the gene matches: 5. The CDR3 region has the DNA TGTGCCAGCAGCTCCGGACTAGCGGGGGGGACTAGCACAGATACGCAGTATTTT. As protein: CASSSGLAGGTSTDTQYF.

This chain connects TRBV19 to TRBJ2-5; D is perhaps TRBD1 (6 bases). The CDR3 spans 14 residues. V was shortened by 3 bases and J by 2 bases, with 10 bases between the two germline ends. Germline V gives CDR1 LNHDA, CDR2 SQIVND (reference sequence). The CDR3 DNA is TGTGCCAGTAGTATTCTGGGGGCTCAAGAGACCCAGTACTTC. Protein sequence: CASSILGAQETQYF.

The chain carries TRBV5-4 and TRBJ1-2; D possibly corresponds to TRBD1 (5 bases). Trimming removed 3 bases at V and 3 bases at J, with 15 bases between. The CDR3 runs 15 residues. Germline CDR1 and CDR2: SGHNT and YYREEE (reference sequence). CDR3: CASSWGLNSDYGYTF. The CDR3 coding sequence is TGTGCCAGCAGCTGGGGACTAAACTCGGACTATGGCTACACCTTC. Complete variable domain (other parts from reference TRBV5-4 and TRBJ1-2): ETGVTQSPTHLIKTRGQQVTLRCSSQSGHNTVSWYQQALGQGPQFIFQYYREEENGRGNFPPRFSGLQFPNYSSELNVNALELDDSALYLCASSWGLNSDYGYTFGSGTRLTVV.

Only one count was recorded for this clone. V gene TRBV19 combines with J gene TRBJ2-6; D is possibly TRBD1 (5 bases). This CDR3 has 20 amino acids. Between the trimmed V and J ends, which lost 1 base and 0 bases, there was a span of 19 bases. CDR1 and CDR2 (germline): LNHDA, SQIVND (reference sequence). CDR3 DNA: TGTGCCAGTAGTATAGGAGTTAATAGGGGATCGAGCTCTGGGGCCAACGTCCTGACTTTC. Residues: CASSIGVNRGSSSGANVLTF. The full variable domain, in which reference TRBV19 and TRBJ2-6 provide the parts outside the CDR3, is DGGITQSPKYLFRKEGQNVTLSCEQNLNHDAMYWYRQDPGQGLRLIYYSQIVNDFQKGDIAEGYSVSREKKESFPLTVTSAQKNPTAFYLCASSIGVNRGSSSGANVLTFGAGSRLTVL.

In its sample, this clone was seen many times. The chain joins TRBV6-5 to TRBJ1-6; D not certain. Germline loops: CDR1 MNHEY, CDR2 SVGAGI. This CDR3 has 16 amino acids. Trimming stripped 0 bases from V and 10 bases from J, with 16 bases between. This CDR3 is CASSYSIKQPQSPLHF. The CDR3 DNA is TGTGCCAGCAGTTACTCGATCAAACAGCCTCAATCACCCCTCCACTTT.

The chain employs TRBV5-1 and TRBJ1-2; TRBD1 might be the D (5 bases). Germline loops: CDR1 SGHRS, CDR2 YFSETQ. The V end lost 2 bases, the J end lost 1 base, and 15 bases lay between the germline ends. This CDR3 region has 16 residues. DNA for the CDR3: TGCGCCAGCAGCTTACACCCGACAGTAAATAACTATGGCTACACCTTC. Encoded protein: CASSLHPTVNNYGYTF.

This sequence joins TRBV7-2 and TRBJ1-4; weak D call: TRBD1 (6 bases). With 3 bases removed from V and 8 bases from J, the gap between germline ends came to 13 bases. Germline assignment: CDR1 SGHTA and CDR2 FQGNSA. The CDR3 totals 14 residues. The CDR3 nucleotides read TGTGCCAGCAGCTTCAGGGATACAGGGGAAAAACTGTTTTTT. Residues: CASSFRDTGEKLFF.

This rearrangement joins TRBV6-5 to TRBJ1-2; the D gene is possibly TRBD1 (6 bases). CDR3 length: 13 amino acids. Germline V gives CDR1 MNHEY, CDR2 SVGAGI. V was pared by 8 bases and J by 6 bases, with 16 bases between. Written as DNA, the CDR3 is TGTGCCAGCGGGACAAATAATAGGGATGGCTACACCTTC. Protein: CASGTNNRDGYTF.

Only one count was recorded for this clone. The chain carries TRBV2 and TRBJ1-3, with D maybe TRBD1 (5 bases). V lost 3 bases and J 1 base, leaving 13 bases between the germline ends. The CDR3 sequence is 16 residues long. The germline gives CDR1 SNHLY, CDR2 FYNNEI. CDR3 amino acids: CASSEGRARSGNTIYF. In nucleotides, the CDR3 is TGTGCCAGCAGTGAGGGGCGCGCTCGATCTGGAAACACCATATATTTT.